In its sample, the clone carrying this T cell receptor (beta chain) was seen a few times. This sample is drawn from a study of blood T cells in healthy people across ages. The V end lost 1 base, the J end lost 4 bases, and 14 bases lay between the germline ends. The CDR3 extends over 16 amino acids. Germline CDR1 and CDR2: MGHRA and YSYEKL. The use of a sample-barcoded 5' primer and a J-beta primer mix characterized a second PCR of about 6 to 12 cycles. Using its own MiXCR run on the 5' RACE reads, TCRdb lists one record per CDR3 protein. The sample holds roughly 900,000 distinct CDR3 sequences, about 48% seen once.

The TCR comes from a man in his thirties or forties in good health. The sample taken for sequencing was blood. This rearrangement joins TRBV4-1 to TRBJ2-1; perhaps TRBD1 as D (6 bases). The CDR3 DNA follows: TGCGCCAGCAGCCAAGCCGGCAGGGGAACATACAATGAGCAGTTCTTC. This sequence encodes CASSQAGRGTYNEQFF.